This T cell receptor beta chain stems from a study of T cell repertoires in cytomegalovirus infection. Study-wide points: Dominating the ex vivo response were TCR beta clonotypes that were CMV-specific and HLA-C-restricted.

This clonotype was picked up one time. The antigen remains unidentified. No conserved phenylalanine or tryptophan is present at the end of the CDR3, so a read error is the likely explanation. The DNA is omitted, as the CDR3 cannot be located on it reliably, and the CDR3 follows TCRdb's listing. The CDR3 comprises 15 residues, both ends counted. CDR1 and CDR2 from the germline V gene are SNHLY and FYNNEI. From the reads, TCRdb called clonotypes with MiXCR, one entry per CDR3 protein. The repertoire holds roughly 720,000 distinct CDR3 sequences, with 35% as singletons. The clonotype originates from a human donor in good health (CMV status not recorded). Some clones in this sample may be carry-over from other donors' samples. This chain uses TRBV2 with TRBJ1-5; the table's D call of TRBD1 was not tested on the DNA. The sample consisted of PBMCs. The chain's CDR3 is CASNTEARANQPQLL.